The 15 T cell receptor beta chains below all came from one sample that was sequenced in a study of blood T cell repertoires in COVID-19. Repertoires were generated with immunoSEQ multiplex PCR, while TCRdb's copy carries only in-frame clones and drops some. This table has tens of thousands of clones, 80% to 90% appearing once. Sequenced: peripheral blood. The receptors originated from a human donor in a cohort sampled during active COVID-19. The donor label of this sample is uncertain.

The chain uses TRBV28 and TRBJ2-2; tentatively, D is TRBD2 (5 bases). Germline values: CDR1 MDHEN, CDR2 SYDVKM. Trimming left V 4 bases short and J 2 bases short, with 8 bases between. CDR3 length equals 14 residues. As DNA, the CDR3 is TGTGCCAGCAGTTCCGGACTTAACACCGGGGAGCTGTTTTTT. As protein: CASSSGLNTGELFF.

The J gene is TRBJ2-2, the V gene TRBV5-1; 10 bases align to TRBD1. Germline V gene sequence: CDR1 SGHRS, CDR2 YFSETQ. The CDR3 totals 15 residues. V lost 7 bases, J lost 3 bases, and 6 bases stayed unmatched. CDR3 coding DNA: TGCGCCAGCGACAGGGGGCCACCGGACACCGGGGAGCTGTTTTTT. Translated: CASDRGPPDTGELFF.

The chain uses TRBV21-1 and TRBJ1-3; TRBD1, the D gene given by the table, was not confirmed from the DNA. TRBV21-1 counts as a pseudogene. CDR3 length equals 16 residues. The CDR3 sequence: CASSRTGQSSGNTIYF. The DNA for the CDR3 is TGTGCCAGCAGTCGGACAGGCCAAAGCTCTGGAAACACCATATATTTT.

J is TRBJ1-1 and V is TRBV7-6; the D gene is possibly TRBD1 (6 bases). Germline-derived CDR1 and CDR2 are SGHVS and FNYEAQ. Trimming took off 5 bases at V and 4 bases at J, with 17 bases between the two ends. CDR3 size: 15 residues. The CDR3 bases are TGTGCCAGCAGCCCATATCCTAGGGGGGGCACTGAAGCTTTCTTT. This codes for CASSPYPRGGTEAFF.

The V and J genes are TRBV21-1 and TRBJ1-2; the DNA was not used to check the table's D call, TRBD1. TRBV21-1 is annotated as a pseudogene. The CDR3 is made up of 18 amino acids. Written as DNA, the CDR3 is TGTGCCAGCAGCAAAGCTCCCCAGGGACAGGAGGCTAACTATGGCTACACCTTC. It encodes CASSKAPQGQEANYGYTF.

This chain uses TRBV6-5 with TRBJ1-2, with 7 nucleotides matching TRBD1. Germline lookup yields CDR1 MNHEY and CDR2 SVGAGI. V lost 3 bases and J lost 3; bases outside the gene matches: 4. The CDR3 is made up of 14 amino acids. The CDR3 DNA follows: TGTGCCAGCAGTTATTCCGGGACAGACTATGGCTACACCTTC. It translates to CASSYSGTDYGYTF.

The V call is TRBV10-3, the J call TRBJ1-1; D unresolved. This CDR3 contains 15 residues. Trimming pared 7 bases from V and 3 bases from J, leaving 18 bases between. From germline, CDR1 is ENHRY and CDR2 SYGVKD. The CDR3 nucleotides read TGTGCCATCACGGAGAACCCGGGTTTGCACACTGAAGCTTTCTTT. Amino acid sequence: CAITENPGLHTEAFF.

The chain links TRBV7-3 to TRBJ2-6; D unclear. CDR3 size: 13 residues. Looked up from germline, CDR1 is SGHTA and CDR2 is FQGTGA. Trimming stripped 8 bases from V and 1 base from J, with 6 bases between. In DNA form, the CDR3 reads TGTGCCAGCCGTATATCTGGGGCCAACGTCCTGACTTTC. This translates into CASRISGANVLTF. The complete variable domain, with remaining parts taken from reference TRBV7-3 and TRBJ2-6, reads GAGVSQTPSNKVTEKGKYVELRCDPISGHTALYWYRQSLGQGPEFLIYFQGTGAADDSGLPNDRFFAVRPEGSVSTLKIQRTERGDSAVYLCASRISGANVLTFGAGSRLTVL.

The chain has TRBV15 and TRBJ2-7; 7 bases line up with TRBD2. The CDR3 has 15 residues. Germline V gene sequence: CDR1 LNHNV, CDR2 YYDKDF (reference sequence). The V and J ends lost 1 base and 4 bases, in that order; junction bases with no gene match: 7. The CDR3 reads CATSRGSGASYEQYF. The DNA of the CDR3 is TGTGCCACCAGCAGAGGCAGCGGGGCGAGTTACGAGCAGTACTTC.

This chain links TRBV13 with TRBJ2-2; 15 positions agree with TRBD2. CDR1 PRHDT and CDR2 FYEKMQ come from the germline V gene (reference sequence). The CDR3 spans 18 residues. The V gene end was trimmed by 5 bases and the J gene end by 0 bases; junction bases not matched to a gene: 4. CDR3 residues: CASSPGLAGGTNTGELFF. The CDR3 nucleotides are TGTGCCAGCAGCCCGGGACTAGCGGGGGGCACGAACACCGGGGAGCTGTTTTTT.

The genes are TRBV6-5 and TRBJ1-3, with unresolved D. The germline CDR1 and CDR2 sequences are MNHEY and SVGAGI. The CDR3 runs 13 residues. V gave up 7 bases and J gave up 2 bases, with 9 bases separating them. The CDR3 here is CASTNYAGNTIYF. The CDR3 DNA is TGTGCCAGCACCAACTACGCTGGAAACACCATATATTTT.

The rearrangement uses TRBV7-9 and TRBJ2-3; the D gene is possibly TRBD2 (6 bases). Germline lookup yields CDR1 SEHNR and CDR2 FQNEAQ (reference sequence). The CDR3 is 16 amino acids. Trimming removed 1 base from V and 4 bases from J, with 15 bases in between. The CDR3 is CASSLGGGAHPDTQYF. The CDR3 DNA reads TGTGCCAGCAGCTTAGGCGGCGGGGCTCACCCAGATACGCAGTATTTT.

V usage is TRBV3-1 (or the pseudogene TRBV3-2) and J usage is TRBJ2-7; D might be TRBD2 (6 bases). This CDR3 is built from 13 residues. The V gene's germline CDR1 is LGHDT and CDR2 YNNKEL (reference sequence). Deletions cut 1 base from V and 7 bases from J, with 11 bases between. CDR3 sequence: CASSQVGGGEQYF. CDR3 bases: TGTGCCAGCAGCCAAGTCGGGGGAGGTGAGCAGTACTTC.

CDR3 amino acids: CASSGQGLFNTGELFF. The CDR3 bases are TGCGCCAGCAGTGGACAGGGTCTATTTAACACCGGGGAGCTGTTTTTT. This chain joins TRBV5-1 and TRBJ2-2, with 8 positions matching TRBD1. CDR3 size: 16 residues. J lost 2 bases, V lost 5 bases, and 8 bases had no gene match. Germline CDR1 reads SGHRS; CDR2 reads YFSETQ.

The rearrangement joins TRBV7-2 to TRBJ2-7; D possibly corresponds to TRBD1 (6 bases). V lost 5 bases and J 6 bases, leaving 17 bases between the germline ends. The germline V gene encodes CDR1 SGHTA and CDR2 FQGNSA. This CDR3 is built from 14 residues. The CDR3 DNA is TGTGCCAGCAGCCCCCGCCAGGGGTCCGGCGAGCAGTACTTC. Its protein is CASSPRQGSGEQYF. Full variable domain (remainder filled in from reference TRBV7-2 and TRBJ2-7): GAGVSQSPSNKVTEKGKDVELRCDPISGHTALYWYRQSLGQGLEFLIYFQGNSAPDKSGLPSDRFSAERTGGSVSTLTIQRTQQEDSAVYLCASSPRQGSGEQYFGPGTRLTVT.